Listed here are 25 T cell receptor beta chains from one sample, sequenced in a study of regulatory T cells in long-lasting Graves disease. Researchers made TCR beta libraries by using iRepertoire HTBI primers and running Arm-PCR on CDR3 regions. TCRdb independently ran MiXCR on the multiplex PCR reads; one entry per CDR3 protein. The sample comprises around 250,000 distinct CDR3 sequences, around a sixth of which are singletons, and 14% rests with the top ten. Time point here: newly diagnosed GD, antithyroid drugs for less than 3 months. From PBMCs, RNA was extracted and then used to make the TCR library. Another study also made use of these data, one on T cells in Graves' hyperthyroidism and ophthalmopathy.

The material was peripheral blood mononuclear cells (PBMCs), obtained at new diagnosis, from a patient treated with antithyroid drugs. These receptor sequences come from a woman in her 30s with Graves disease.

The table lists this clonotype with many counts. The V gene is TRBV3-1, the J gene TRBJ2-3; tentative D call: TRBD1 (5 bases). The CDR3 runs to 13 residues. Germline CDR1 is LGHDT and CDR2 is YNNKEL (reference sequence). Trimming shortened V by 4 bases and J by 6 bases, and 11 bases separated the two germline ends. CDR3: CASSPSSGDTQYF. CDR3 DNA sequence: TGTGCCAGCAGCCCCTCTTCAGGGGATACGCAGTATTTT.

Ten or more counts support this clonotype. This sequence joins TRBV6-5 and TRBJ2-7; weak D call: TRBD2 (5 bases). Trimming removed 0 bases at V and 0 bases at J, with 9 bases between. Germline values: CDR1 MNHEY, CDR2 SVGAGI. This CDR3 comprises 15 residues. The CDR3 region is CASSYSIGGSYEQYF. The CDR3 DNA reads TGTGCCAGCAGTTACTCGATCGGAGGCTCCTACGAGCAGTACTTC.

This clonotype came up many times. CDR3 residues: CASSSDRLGTEAFF. CDR3 coding DNA: TGTGCCAGCAGTTCCGACAGGTTGGGGACTGAAGCTTTCTTT. The rearrangement uses TRBV6-2 or TRBV6-3 and TRBJ1-1, with D tentatively TRBD1 (6 bases). Trimming took 4 bases from V and 5 from J, leaving 14 bases between them. The germline CDR1 and CDR2 sequences are MNHEY and SVGEGT. This CDR3 has 14 residues.

This clonotype was observed at least ten times. This rearrangement joins TRBV20-1 to TRBJ1-1; D gene unclear. CDR1 and CDR2 from the germline V gene are DFQATT and SNEGSKA (reference sequence). V was cut by 3 bases and J by 0 bases, with 8 bases left in between. The CDR3 runs to 13 residues. Written as DNA, the CDR3 is TGCAGTGCTAGGTACAGAGTGAACACTGAAGCTTTCTTT. This encodes CSARYRVNTEAFF.

V is TRBV25-1 and J is TRBJ1-1; D gene ambiguous. Germline CDR1 reads MGHDK; CDR2 reads SYGVNS. The CDR3 length is 17 residues. The ends were cut back, 3 bases at V and 4 bases at J, with 21 bases in the middle. CDR3 region: CASSDGRATLGITEAFF. The CDR3 DNA follows: TGTGCCAGCAGTGATGGTAGGGCAACCTTAGGGATCACTGAAGCTTTCTTT.

This clonotype was recorded at least ten times. The genes are TRBV6-2 or TRBV6-3 and TRBJ2-3, with D possibly called TRBD1 or TRBD2 (6 bases each). CDR1 and CDR2 from the germline V gene are MNHEY and SVGEGT. Trimming stripped 2 bases from V and 1 base from J, with 10 bases between. The CDR3 totals 15 residues. The chain's CDR3 is CASSYPEGGTDTQYF. CDR3 sequence (DNA): TGTGCCAGCAGTTACCCGGAGGGGGGCACAGATACGCAGTATTTT.

This clonotype turned up a few times. The chain links TRBV7-9 to TRBJ1-4; D perhaps matches TRBD1 (5 bases). Germline V gives CDR1 SEHNR, CDR2 FQNEAQ (reference sequence). With 2 bases removed from V and 8 bases from J, the gap between germline ends came to 21 bases. This CDR3 comprises 17 residues. In DNA, the CDR3 is TGTGCCAGCAGCTTAAGAGCCGGGGCAGTTAGGAGGGAAAAACTGTTTTTT. This translates into CASSLRAGAVRREKLFF.

The chain combines TRBV12-5 with TRBJ1-5; no clear D. The CDR3 totals 12 residues. Germline CDR1 is LGHNT and CDR2 is FRNRAP. Trimming took 6 bases from V and 4 from J, leaving 7 bases between them. This CDR3 is CASGVGNQPQHF. The CDR3 region has the DNA TGTGCTAGTGGGGTGGGAAATCAGCCCCAGCATTTT.

Ten or more counts support this clonotype. The V call is TRBV20-1, the J call TRBJ1-1, with 10 bases matching TRBD1. V shed 6 bases and J 4 bases; nucleotides not matched to a gene: 11. The CDR3 runs 15 residues. The germline CDR1 and CDR2 sequences are DFQATT and SNEGSKA (reference sequence). CDR3 sequence (DNA): TGCAGTGCGAAACCGGGACAGGGGTTGGGCACTGAAGCTTTCTTT. This codes for CSAKPGQGLGTEAFF.

This clonotype was found many times. The chain is built from TRBV10-2 and TRBJ2-7, with a possible D match to TRBD1 (8 bases). CDR1 and CDR2 (germline): WSHSY, SAAADI. V lost 2 bases, J lost 5 bases, and 31 bases lay in between. There are 20 residues in the CDR3. CDR3 in amino acids: CASSETQIPTAWTGRDEQYF. As DNA, the CDR3 is TGCGCCAGCAGTGAGACCCAGATACCCACCGCCTGGACAGGGAGGGACGAGCAGTACTTC.

This clonotype was counted many times. The chain couples TRBV20-1 to TRBJ2-1; D is unresolved. CDR1 is DFQATT, CDR2 SNEGSKA, per germline (reference sequence). Trimming stripped 1 base from V and 9 bases from J, with 13 bases between. The CDR3 has 13 amino acids. CDR3 protein: CSARVDNGPEQFF. The CDR3 region has the DNA TGCAGTGCTAGAGTAGATAATGGGCCTGAGCAGTTCTTC.

Ten or more counts support this clonotype. V usage is TRBV18 and J usage is TRBJ2-2; no clear D. The germline V gene encodes CDR1 KGHSH and CDR2 LQKENI. Trimming removed 3 bases at V and 2 bases at J, with 10 bases between. The CDR3 extends over 15 amino acids. Written as DNA, the CDR3 is TGTGCCAGCTCACCCAGCAGGAGCAACACCGGGGAGCTGTTTTTT. Amino acids: CASSPSRSNTGELFF.

This clonotype occurred a few times. V usage is TRBV7-2 and J usage is TRBJ1-6; no clear D. V was clipped by 1 base and J by 10 bases, with 2 bases between them. Germline CDR1 and CDR2: SGHTA and FQGNSA. CDR3 length: 11 amino acids. The CDR3, as DNA: TGTGCCAGCAGCTTAGGGTCACCCCTCCACTTT. This gives the protein CASSLGSPLHF.

This sequence joins TRBV7-9 and TRBJ2-2, with 9 bases matching TRBD1. The CDR3 has 14 amino acids. Trimming at V came to 5 bases and at J to 3 bases, leaving 1 base not matched to a gene. The germline V gene encodes CDR1 SEHNR and CDR2 FQNEAQ (reference sequence). The CDR3 is CASSDRGDTGELFF. CDR3 in DNA: TGTGCCAGCAGCGACAGGGGGGACACCGGGGAGCTGTTTTTT. Supplemented by reference TRBV7-9 and TRBJ2-2, the full variable domain reads DTGVSQNPRHKITKRGQNVTFRCDPISEHNRLYWYRQTLGQGPEFLTYFQNEAQLEKSRLLSDRFSAERPKGSFSTLEIQRTEQGDSAMYLCASSDRGDTGELFFGEGSRLTVL.

In its sample, this clonotype was seen many times. A junction boundary mismatches the germline segment, possibly from a read error. This sequence joins TRBV6-1 and TRBJ1-1; D is possibly TRBD1 (6 bases). CDR1 and CDR2 from the germline V gene are MNHNS and SASEGT. The CDR3 runs to 16 residues. The CDR3 DNA sequence: TGCGCCAGCAGTGTTCAGGGGAAATACATGAACACTGAAGCTTTCTTT. Amino acid sequence: CASSVQGKYMNTEAFF.

This clonotype was seen many times. The CDR3 nucleotides are TGTGCCAGCAGCTTAGCCACAACGAACACCGGGGAGCTGTTTTTT. The encoded protein is CASSLATTNTGELFF. The chain recombines TRBV7-2 with TRBJ2-2; D gene uncertain. CDR1 and CDR2 from the germline V gene are SGHTA and FQGNSA. This CDR3 has 15 residues. The V and J ends lost 0 bases and 0 bases respectively, with 5 bases between them.

This clonotype was observed at least ten times. The chain joins TRBV20-1 to TRBJ2-1; possible D gene TRBD2, 6 bases. This CDR3 spans 14 amino acids. Germline V lookup: CDR1 DFQATT, CDR2 SNEGSKA (reference sequence). Trimming took off 6 bases at V and 4 bases at J, with 16 bases between the two ends. The CDR3 region is CSAKTRSSYNEQFF. CDR3 DNA sequence: TGCAGTGCAAAGACTAGGAGTTCTTACAATGAGCAGTTCTTC.

This clonotype was counted a few times. The rearrangement uses TRBV9 and TRBJ1-1; 7 bases are a match to TRBD1. V lost 0 bases and J lost 11; bases outside the gene matches: 10. Germline CDR1 reads SGDLS; CDR2 reads YYNGEE. CDR3 size: 14 residues. The CDR3, as DNA: TGTGCCAGCAGCGTAGGGGATTGGGACAGAGAGGCTTTCTTT. It is translated as CASSVGDWDREAFF. The full variable domain, rest sourced from reference TRBV9 and TRBJ1-1, is DSGVTQTPKHLITATGQRVTLRCSPRSGDLSVYWYQQSLDQGLQFLIQYYNGEERAKGNILERFSAQQFPDLHSELNLSSLELGDSALYFCASSVGDWDREAFFGQGTRLTVV.

In this sample, this clonotype turned up many times. V is TRBV3-1 and J is TRBJ2-3; 12 bases agree with TRBD2. CDR1 LGHDT and CDR2 YNNKEL come from the germline V gene (reference sequence). V dropped 1 base and J dropped 6; count of bases not matched to a gene: 5. The CDR3 consists of 16 residues. In DNA, the CDR3 is TGTGCCAGCAGCCAAGGACTAGCGGGGGTGTGGGATACGCAGTATTTT. It is translated as CASSQGLAGVWDTQYF.

This clonotype was seen ten or more times. The chain carries TRBV7-9 and TRBJ2-6, with D perhaps matching TRBD1 (6 bases). Trimming took off 5 bases at V and 9 bases at J, with 20 bases between the two ends. Per the germline V gene, CDR1 is SEHNR and CDR2 is FQNEAQ (reference sequence). The CDR3 covers 16 residues. The CDR3: CASSTRSGAVVNVLTF. The DNA for the CDR3 is TGTGCCAGCAGCACGCGATCAGGGGCCGTGGTCAACGTCCTGACTTTC.

This clonotype appeared many times. The gene calls are TRBV20-1 and TRBJ2-5; no reliable D call. Germline loops: CDR1 DFQATT, CDR2 SNEGSKA (reference sequence). There are 15 residues in the CDR3. V gave up 0 bases and J gave up 5 bases, with 16 bases separating them. CDR3 in DNA: TGCAGTGCTAGAGACGTCACCCAGTCCTTGGAGACCCAGTACTTC. It specifies CSARDVTQSLETQYF.

This clonotype has just a few counts. A single base is all that separates this from a far larger clone, so a read error is likely. The CDR3 does not close with the conserved phenylalanine or tryptophan, likely indicating a read error. The V and J genes are TRBV7-8 and TRBJ1-2, with D uncertain. The V gene's germline CDR1 is SGHVS and CDR2 FQNEAQ. CDR3 length equals 14 residues. The germline V and J ends were trimmed by 5 bases and 4 bases, with 14 bases remaining between them. The CDR3 reads CASSPEAWRYGYTL. DNA for the CDR3: TGTGCCAGCAGCCCGGAGGCCTGGCGCTATGGCTACACCTTG.

About this clonotype: One end of the junction is discordant with germline, which a read error may explain. The chain is built from TRBV6-5 and TRBJ1-5; the D gene is possibly TRBD1 (5 bases). This CDR3 is built from 17 residues. In germline, CDR1 is MNHEY, CDR2 SVGAGI. CDR3: CAGSYFLRPRGNQPQHF. In nucleotides, the CDR3 is TGTGCCGGCAGTTACTTTCTACGCCCCAGGGGCAATCAGCCCCAGCATTTT.

This clonotype was detected many times. The chain couples TRBV20-1 to TRBJ1-2; 7 bases are a match to TRBD1. V shed 3 bases and J 4 bases; nucleotides not matched to a gene: 5. This CDR3 has 13 residues. Looked up from germline, CDR1 is DFQATT and CDR2 is SNEGSKA (reference sequence). The CDR3, as DNA: TGCAGTGCTAGTCAGGGGGGCAGCTATGGCTACACCTTC. It encodes CSASQGGSYGYTF.

At least ten counts were recorded for this clonotype. The rearrangement joins TRBV3-1 to TRBJ1-3, with D hard to call. V was pared by 1 base and J by 2 bases, with 12 bases between. Germline V CDR1 and CDR2: LGHDT, YNNKEL (reference sequence). This CDR3 contains 16 residues. The CDR3 DNA follows: TGTGCCAGCAGCCAAGGTGGACGCCAGACTGGAAACACCATATATTTT. This gives the protein CASSQGGRQTGNTIYF.